This is a list of T cell receptor beta chains from one sample in a study of blood T cell repertoires in COVID-19. Clones were sequenced by immunoSEQ multiplex PCR, and TCRdb holds only the in-frame ones, with some missing. Here the sample spans tens of thousands of clones, 88% being singletons. The source material was peripheral blood. These receptors were collected from an older woman with acute or convalescent COVID-19. The CDR3 runs from the conserved cysteine through the conserved F or W. A D gene is named only where the DNA matches it firmly. Size is stated for part of the rows, as once, few or many counts, or as a class when the clone is expanded.

v_gene: TRBV12-5
abundance: once
j_gene: TRBJ1-1
d_gene: TRBD1
CDR3aa: CASGLGQGSAEAFF
CDR3nt: TGTGCTAGTGGTTTGGGACAGGGGAGCGCTGAAGCTTTCTTT

v_gene: TRBV7-2
abundance: -
j_gene: TRBJ2-3
d_gene: TRBD2
CDR3aa: CASSLGRGGISTDTQYF
CDR3nt: TGTGCCAGCAGCTTAGGTCGCGGGGGGATAAGCACAGATACGCAGTATTTT

v_gene: TRBV7-9
abundance: -
j_gene: TRBJ1-5
d_gene: TRBD1
CDR3aa: CASSAGDRGPEQPQHF
CDR3nt: TGTGCCAGCAGCGCTGGCGACAGGGGGCCTGAACAGCCCCAGCATTTT

v_gene: TRBV5-4
abundance: few
j_gene: TRBJ2-2
d_gene: TRBD2
CDR3aa: CASSSALSGSSTGELFF
CDR3nt: TGTGCCAGCAGCTCCGCACTTAGCGGGAGTAGCACCGGGGAGCTGTTTTTT

v_gene: TRBV3-1/TRBV3-2
abundance: -
j_gene: TRBJ1-1
d_gene: TRBD1
CDR3aa: CASSQLRDRALTNTEAFF
CDR3nt: TGTGCCAGCAGCCAATTGAGGGACAGGGCTCTCACGAACACTGAAGCTTTCTTT

v_gene: TRBV7-2
abundance: -
j_gene: TRBJ1-6
d_gene: -
CDR3aa: CASSLQGGDNSPLHF
CDR3nt: TGTGCCAGCAGCTTACAAGGTGGAGATAATTCACCCCTCCACTTT

v_gene: TRBV11-3
abundance: -
j_gene: TRBJ2-5
d_gene: -
CDR3aa: CASSLAAQETQYF
CDR3nt: TGTGCCAGCAGCTTAGCCGCGCAAGAGACCCAGTACTTC

v_gene: TRBV30
abundance: -
j_gene: TRBJ1-5
d_gene: -
CDR3aa: CAWTGKGVNQPQHF
CDR3nt: TGTGCCTGGACAGGGAAGGGGGTCAATCAGCCCCAGCATTTT

v_gene: TRBV30
abundance: -
j_gene: TRBJ1-1
d_gene: -
CDR3aa: CAWRAGPEAFF
CDR3nt: TGTGCCTGGAGGGCAGGGCCTGAAGCTTTCTTT

v_gene: TRBV4-3
abundance: -
j_gene: TRBJ2-6
d_gene: -
CDR3aa: CASSQEGDGGISSGANVLTF
CDR3nt: TGCGCCAGCAGCCAAGAAGGGGATGGGGGGATAAGCTCTGGGGCCAACGTCCTGACTTTC

v_gene: TRBV4-2
abundance: -
j_gene: TRBJ2-1
d_gene: TRBD2
CDR3aa: CASSQERAGGLYNEQFF
CDR3nt: TGTGCCAGCAGCCAAGAGAGGGCGGGAGGGTTATACAATGAGCAGTTCTTC

v_gene: TRBV6-2/TRBV6-3
abundance: once
j_gene: TRBJ2-3
d_gene: -
CDR3aa: CASSPPPGGAQYF
CDR3nt: TGTGCCAGCAGCCCCCCACCCGGGGGAGCGCAGTATTTT

v_gene: TRBV27
abundance: once
j_gene: TRBJ2-1
d_gene: -
CDR3aa: CASSSPLVNEQFF
CDR3nt: TGTGCCAGCAGTTCCCCACTAGTCAATGAGCAGTTCTTC

v_gene: TRBV7-3
abundance: -
j_gene: TRBJ2-3
d_gene: -
CDR3aa: CASSRLGTSPDTQYF
CDR3nt: TGTGCCAGCAGCCGCCTCGGGACTTCCCCAGATACGCAGTATTTT

v_gene: TRBV11-2
abundance: -
j_gene: TRBJ1-2
d_gene: -
CDR3aa: CASSFTGFRGYTF
CDR3nt: TGTGCCAGCAGCTTTACTGGTTTTCGTGGCTACACCTTC

v_gene: TRBV7-9
abundance: -
j_gene: TRBJ2-2
d_gene: -
CDR3aa: CASSESNTGELFF
CDR3nt: TGTGCCAGCAGCGAAAGCAACACCGGGGAGCTGTTTTTT

v_gene: TRBV4-3
abundance: -
j_gene: TRBJ2-3
d_gene: TRBD1
CDR3aa: CASSQEGAAQGFADTQYF
CDR3nt: TGCGCCAGCAGCCAAGAGGGGGCAGCACAGGGGTTTGCAGATACGCAGTATTTT

v_gene: TRBV11-3
abundance: -
j_gene: TRBJ2-1
d_gene: -
CDR3aa: CASSKDSGEWENEQFF
CDR3nt: TGTGCCAGCAGCAAGGACTCGGGGGAATGGGAAAATGAGCAGTTCTTC

v_gene: TRBV5-6
abundance: -
j_gene: TRBJ2-1
d_gene: TRBD2
CDR3aa: CASSLRASGTYNEQFF
CDR3nt: TGTGCCAGCAGCTTGAGGGCTAGCGGGACCTACAATGAGCAGTTCTTC

v_gene: TRBV4-3
abundance: -
j_gene: TRBJ1-1
d_gene: TRBD1
CDR3aa: CASSQEVAGGAGNTEAFF
CDR3nt: TGCGCCAGCAGCCAAGAAGTGGCAGGGGGCGCCGGGAACACTGAAGCTTTCTTT

v_gene: TRBV2
abundance: -
j_gene: TRBJ1-5
d_gene: -
CDR3aa: CASTLDLFNQPQHF
CDR3nt: TGTGCCAGCACTCTGGACTTATTCAATCAGCCCCAGCATTTT

v_gene: TRBV7-8
abundance: -
j_gene: TRBJ1-1
d_gene: -
CDR3aa: CASRDHRGSAEAFF
CDR3nt: TGTGCCAGCAGGGACCATCGGGGGTCGGCTGAAGCTTTCTTT

v_gene: TRBV28
abundance: -
j_gene: TRBJ2-1
d_gene: -
CDR3aa: CASSLSTLLTHHEQFF
CDR3nt: TGTGCCAGCAGTTTATCGACTCTCTTAACACATCACGAGCAGTTCTTC

v_gene: TRBV9
abundance: -
j_gene: TRBJ2-1
d_gene: -
CDR3aa: CASSTQHRDNEQFF
CDR3nt: TGTGCCAGCAGCACCCAACACCGGGACAATGAGCAGTTCTTC

v_gene: TRBV27
abundance: -
j_gene: TRBJ1-3
d_gene: TRBD1
CDR3aa: CASGRTGGRDTIYF
CDR3nt: TGTGCCAGCGGGAGGACAGGGGGCAGGGACACCATATATTTT

v_gene: TRBV14
abundance: -
j_gene: TRBJ2-1
d_gene: TRBD2
CDR3aa: CASSQTRLAVSYNEQFF
CDR3nt: TGTGCCAGCAGCCAGACACGACTAGCGGTCTCCTACAATGAGCAGTTCTTC

v_gene: TRBV7-6
abundance: -
j_gene: TRBJ1-5
d_gene: TRBD1
CDR3aa: CASSFTLTGDSREAAQHF
CDR3nt: TGTGCCAGCAGCTTCACATTGACCGGGGACAGCAGGGAAGCGGCCCAGCATTTT

v_gene: TRBV3-1/TRBV3-2
abundance: -
j_gene: TRBJ2-1
d_gene: -
CDR3aa: CASSDSNNRYYNEQFF
CDR3nt: TGTGCCAGCAGCGACTCGAACAACCGCTACTACAATGAGCAGTTCTTC

v_gene: TRBV12-3/TRBV12-4
abundance: -
j_gene: TRBJ1-4
d_gene: -
CDR3aa: CASSPSGVQLFF
CDR3nt: TGTGCCAGCAGCCCTTCAGGTGTTCAACTGTTTTTT

v_gene: TRBV11-2
abundance: -
j_gene: TRBJ2-3
d_gene: TRBD1
CDR3aa: CASSQGAATQYF
CDR3nt: TGTGCCAGCAGCCAGGGGGCAGCTACGCAGTATTTT

v_gene: TRBV3-1/TRBV3-2
abundance: -
j_gene: TRBJ2-2
d_gene: -
CDR3aa: CASSQDYRDSGELFF
CDR3nt: TGTGCCAGCAGCCAAGATTACCGGGATTCAGGGGAGCTGTTTTTT

v_gene: TRBV11-3
abundance: -
j_gene: TRBJ2-4
d_gene: -
CDR3aa: CASSLDSGGGRGIQYF
CDR3nt: TGTGCCAGCAGCTTAGATTCGGGCGGGGGCCGCGGCATTCAGTACTTC

v_gene: TRBV7-6
abundance: -
j_gene: TRBJ1-4
d_gene: TRBD1
CDR3aa: CASSSGQGQEKLFF
CDR3nt: TGTGCCAGCAGCTCCGGACAGGGACAAGAAAAACTGTTTTTT

v_gene: TRBV7-3
abundance: few
j_gene: TRBJ2-2
d_gene: TRBD2
CDR3aa: CASSPQSGRAAGELFF
CDR3nt: TGTGCCAGCAGCCCGCAGTCAGGGAGGGCCGCCGGGGAGCTGTTTTTT

v_gene: TRBV7-8
abundance: few
j_gene: TRBJ2-5
d_gene: TRBD1
CDR3aa: CAVRDRAGETQYF
CDR3nt: TGTGCCGTGCGGGACAGGGCTGGAGAGACCCAGTACTTC

v_gene: TRBV24-1
abundance: -
j_gene: TRBJ2-2
d_gene: -
CDR3aa: CATSEFPPGTTNTGELFF
CDR3nt: TGTGCCACCAGTGAATTCCCCCCCGGGACAACGAACACCGGGGAGCTGTTTTTT

v_gene: TRBV5-1
abundance: -
j_gene: TRBJ2-3
d_gene: -
CDR3aa: CASSSPGEDTQYF
CDR3nt: TGCGCCAGCAGTAGCCCCGGGGAAGATACGCAGTATTTT

v_gene: TRBV2
abundance: once
j_gene: TRBJ2-1
d_gene: -
CDR3aa: CAIRSGPYNEQFF
CDR3nt: TGTGCCATCCGCAGCGGCCCCTACAATGAGCAGTTCTTC

v_gene: TRBV18
abundance: few
j_gene: TRBJ1-5
d_gene: -
CDR3aa: CASSRGDFNNQPQHF
CDR3nt: TGTGCCAGCTCACGGGGGGATTTTAACAATCAGCCCCAGCATTTT

v_gene: TRBV7-8
abundance: -
j_gene: TRBJ2-1
d_gene: -
CDR3aa: CASSRDRIPYNEQFF
CDR3nt: TGTGCCAGCAGCCGAGACAGGATTCCCTACAATGAGCAGTTCTTC

v_gene: TRBV19
abundance: -
j_gene: TRBJ1-3
d_gene: -
CDR3aa: CASSSTWGGPGNTIYF
CDR3nt: TGTGCCAGTAGTTCAACCTGGGGGGGTCCTGGAAACACCATATATTTT

v_gene: TRBV7-3
abundance: few
j_gene: TRBJ1-2
d_gene: -
CDR3aa: CASSLPGQHGYTF
CDR3nt: TGTGCCAGCAGCTTACCGGGACAACATGGCTACACCTTC

v_gene: TRBV7-8
abundance: -
j_gene: TRBJ2-3
d_gene: -
CDR3aa: CASSRRDSSDTQYF
CDR3nt: TGTGCCAGCAGCCGACGGGACTCTTCAGATACGCAGTATTTT

v_gene: TRBV19
abundance: few
j_gene: TRBJ1-6
d_gene: -
CDR3aa: CASSIPSGGNSPLHF
CDR3nt: TGTGCCAGTAGTATCCCCTCGGGAGGGAATTCACCCCTCCACTTT

v_gene: TRBV11-2
abundance: -
j_gene: TRBJ1-2
d_gene: TRBD1
CDR3aa: CASSLDDRVWLFYGYIF
CDR3nt: TGTGCCAGCAGCTTAGATGACAGGGTTTGGCTTTTCTATGGCTACATCTTC

v_gene: TRBV10-1
abundance: -
j_gene: TRBJ2-1
d_gene: -
CDR3aa: CASSDLSGGYNEQFF
CDR3nt: TGCGCCAGCAGTGATCTATCGGGTGGGTACAATGAGCAGTTCTTC

v_gene: TRBV6-2/TRBV6-3
abundance: -
j_gene: TRBJ2-3
d_gene: TRBD2
CDR3aa: CASSSAGGRTDTQYF
CDR3nt: TGTGCCAGCAGTTCGGCGGGAGGGCGCACAGATACGCAGTATTTT

v_gene: TRBV9
abundance: -
j_gene: TRBJ2-1
d_gene: TRBD2
CDR3aa: CASSASGRVSNEQFF
CDR3nt: TGTGCCAGCAGCGCAAGCGGGAGGGTTTCCAATGAGCAGTTCTTC

v_gene: TRBV5-4
abundance: -
j_gene: TRBJ1-1
d_gene: -
CDR3aa: CASRRGDTEAFF
CDR3nt: TGTGCCTCCCGACGGGGTGACACTGAAGCTTTCTTT

v_gene: TRBV4-1
abundance: -
j_gene: TRBJ1-3
d_gene: -
CDR3aa: CASSHTEGTGNTIYF
CDR3nt: TGCGCCAGCAGCCACACTGAGGGTACTGGAAACACCATATATTTT

v_gene: TRBV2
abundance: -
j_gene: TRBJ1-2
d_gene: -
CDR3aa: CASSPRTDSYGYTF
CDR3nt: TGTGCCAGCAGCCCCCGGACAGACTCCTATGGCTACACCTTC

v_gene: TRBV2
abundance: -
j_gene: TRBJ2-6
d_gene: -
CDR3aa: CASSDLIGEGANVLTF
CDR3nt: TGTGCCAGCAGTGATTTGATAGGGGAAGGGGCCAACGTCCTGACTTTC

v_gene: TRBV13
abundance: -
j_gene: TRBJ1-2
d_gene: TRBD1
CDR3aa: CASSLTGQLGYGYTF
CDR3nt: TGTGCCAGCAGCTTAACGGGACAGCTTGGCTATGGCTACACCTTC